The 23 T cell receptor beta chains reported below all come from one sample, sequenced in a study of radiotherapy plus CTLA-4 blockade in lung cancer. Profiled with immunoSEQ multiplex PCR; TCRdb holds only in-frame clones, not every one. Among 25,000 to 35,000 clones, around three quarters were seen once, and the ten largest hold approximately 16%. The sequenced sample was peripheral blood, obtained from a patient treated with radiotherapy plus ipilimumab. These receptors all stem from a human donor with non-small cell lung cancer that progressed on radiotherapy plus ipilimumab.

The J gene is TRBJ2-3, the V gene TRBV5-6, with D possibly TRBD2 on 7 matching bases. The germline V and J ends were trimmed by 2 bases and 6 bases, with 10 bases remaining between them. Germline loops: CDR1 SGHDT, CDR2 YYEEEE. The CDR3 totals 13 residues. DNA of the CDR3: TGTGCCAGCAGCTTTGGGGGGGCGGATACGCAGTATTTT. This gives the protein CASSFGGADTQYF. Looking up the rest from reference TRBV5-6 and TRBJ2-3 gives the full variable domain: DAGVTQSPTHLIKTRGQQVTLRCSPKSGHDTVSWYQQALGQGPQFIFQYYEEEERQRGNFPDRFSGHQFPNYSSELNVNALLLGDSALYLCASSFGGADTQYFGPGTRLTVL.

Remarks on this clone: One end of the junction does not line up with germline, which may come from a read error. The rearrangement uses TRBV5-1 and TRBJ1-1, with a possible D match to TRBD1 (5 bases). This CDR3 has 13 residues. From germline, CDR1 is SGHRS and CDR2 YFSETQ. Here the CDR3 DNA reads TGCACCAGCAGCTTGGGCCAGGGTGGTGAAGCTTTCTTT. Amino acids: CTSSLGQGGEAFF.

The chain links TRBV5-8 to TRBJ2-1; weak D call: TRBD1 (6 bases). Trimming cost V 2 bases and J 5 bases, with 17 bases left between them. The germline V gene has CDR1 SGHTS and CDR2 YDEGEE. The CDR3 extends over 16 amino acids. The CDR3 bases are TGTGCCAGCAGCTTTTCATACAGGGAAGATCACAATGAGCAGTTCTTC. As protein: CASSFSYREDHNEQFF.

The gene calls are TRBV4-2 and TRBJ1-1; perhaps TRBD1 as D (6 bases). Per germline, CDR1 LGHNA and CDR2 YNFKEQ. The CDR3 length is 15 residues. V was shortened by 0 bases and J by 11 bases, with 19 bases between the two germline ends. The CDR3 loop is CASSQEGRQGRAAFF. CDR3 coding DNA: TGTGCCAGCAGCCAAGAAGGGAGGCAGGGGAGAGCTGCTTTCTTT.

The V call is TRBV5-4, the J call TRBJ1-1; D unresolved. Per the germline V gene, CDR1 is SGHNT and CDR2 is YYREEE (reference sequence). The CDR3 has 14 amino acids. V dropped 1 base and J dropped 4 bases, with 11 bases sitting between them. The CDR3, as DNA: TGTGCCAGCAGCTTGATCGGTAGCTCCACTGAAGCTTTCTTT. It yields the protein CASSLIGSSTEAFF. The whole variable domain, filled in from reference TRBV5-4 and TRBJ1-1, reads ETGVTQSPTHLIKTRGQQVTLRCSSQSGHNTVSWYQQALGQGPQFIFQYYREEENGRGNFPPRFSGLQFPNYSSELNVNALELDDSALYLCASSLIGSSTEAFFGQGTRLTVV.

This chain uses TRBV5-1 with TRBJ2-1; 9 bases fit TRBD1. This CDR3 spans 16 amino acids. Germline CDR1 SGHRS, CDR2 YFSETQ. The trim removed 2 bases at V and 6 bases at J, leaving 9 bases unmatched. DNA for the CDR3: TGCGCCAGCAGCTTTCGCGGAGGGACAGGGACCAATGAGCAGTTCTTC. It specifies CASSFRGGTGTNEQFF.

The rearrangement uses TRBV7-6 and TRBJ2-5, with D hard to call. The V end lost 3 bases, the J end lost 2 bases, and 10 bases lay between the germline ends. Germline loops: CDR1 SGHVS, CDR2 FNYEAQ. This CDR3 region has 14 residues. CDR3 in DNA: TGTGCCAGCAGCTTGCGGATGGCACAAGAGACCCAGTACTTC. Encoded protein: CASSLRMAQETQYF.

The rearrangement links TRBV5-8 to TRBJ1-2; D gene unclear. The CDR3 covers 11 residues. V lost 4 bases and J lost 7, with 8 bases in between. Germline V gene lookup returns CDR1 SGHTS and CDR2 YDEGEE. CDR3 DNA sequence: TGTGCCAGCAGCCTGGAGATTGGCTACACCTTC. It yields the protein CASSLEIGYTF.

The genes are TRBV6-5 and TRBJ2-3; the D is unclear. The CDR3 consists of 15 residues. In germline, CDR1 is MNHEY, CDR2 SVGAGI. V gave up 0 bases and J gave up 8 bases, with 15 bases separating them. The CDR3 loop reads CASSYSTSSGITQYF. The CDR3 nucleotides read TGTGCCAGCAGTTACTCGACCTCATCTGGGATTACGCAGTATTTT.

The J gene is TRBJ1-5, the V gene TRBV2, with 8 bases matching TRBD1. Germline assignment: CDR1 SNHLY and CDR2 FYNNEI. V lost 11 bases to trimming and J lost 6 bases; unmatched junction nucleotides: 9. The length of the CDR3 is 13 residues. CDR3 nucleotide sequence: TGTGCCTGCCGGACAGGGTTTGGTCAGCCCCAGCATTTT. It specifies CACRTGFGQPQHF.

This chain connects TRBV7-2 to TRBJ1-1, with a tentative D call TRBD1 (5 bases). Germline CDR1 reads SGHTA; CDR2 reads FQGNSA. The CDR3 covers 13 residues. Trimming took 5 bases from V and 10 from J, leaving 17 bases between them. DNA of the CDR3: TGTGCCAGCAGCCTCGGGGGTAACGGCGCAGCTTTCTTT. This sequence encodes CASSLGGNGAAFF.

The chain has TRBV27 and TRBJ2-1; 7 bases match TRBD1. The CDR3 totals 14 residues. The germline V gene has CDR1 MNHEY and CDR2 SMNVEV (reference sequence). With V trimmed by 2 bases and J by 8 bases, 6 bases remained unmatched. CDR3 residues: CASSLAYRGDEQFF. CDR3 bases: TGTGCCAGCAGTTTAGCTTACAGGGGAGATGAGCAGTTCTTC.

This chain links TRBV18 with TRBJ1-3, with D perhaps TRBD1 (6 bases). CDR1 is KGHSH and CDR2 is LQKENI in the germline V gene. The CDR3 spans 15 residues. V lost 0 bases to trimming and J lost 2 bases, with 8 bases between them. CDR3 residues: CASSPPPGAGNTIYF. CDR3 nucleotides: TGTGCCAGCTCACCACCCCCAGGGGCTGGAAACACCATATATTTT.

The rearrangement joins TRBV15 to TRBJ2-3, with D perhaps TRBD2 (6 bases). CDR3 length: 16 amino acids. Trimming removed 0 bases from V and 9 bases from J, with 19 bases in between. Germline-derived CDR1 and CDR2 are LNHNV and YYDKDF (reference sequence). The CDR3 loop is CATSRDWRGVVRTQYF. The CDR3 region has the DNA TGTGCCACCAGCAGAGATTGGCGCGGGGTAGTACGGACGCAGTATTTT.

This chain links TRBV4-3 with TRBJ2-1; TRBD2 might be the D (7 bases). V was trimmed by 1 base and J by 6 bases, leaving 16 bases between them. CDR1 is LGHNA, CDR2 YSLEER, per germline. The CDR3 covers 16 residues. For the CDR3, the DNA is TGCGCCAGCAGCCAAGGTCCGGGGGGCGTCGGCAATGAGCAGTTCTTC. It translates to CASSQGPGGVGNEQFF.

The chain recombines TRBV11-3 with TRBJ2-1, with D tentatively TRBD1 (5 bases). V was clipped by 1 base and J by 0 bases, with 19 bases between them. Germline CDR1 is SGHNT and CDR2 is YENEEA. There are 19 residues in the CDR3. CDR3 DNA: TGTGCCAGCAGCTTAGCTAGGGATGGCAGGGCCCACTCCTACAATGAGCAGTTCTTC. This sequence encodes CASSLARDGRAHSYNEQFF. Combining the CDR3 with reference TRBV11-3 and TRBJ2-1 gives the whole variable domain EAGVVQSPRYKIIEKKQPVAFWCNPISGHNTLYWYLQNLGQGPELLIRYENEEAVDDSQLPKDRFSAERLKGVDSTLKIQPAELGDSAVYLCASSLARDGRAHSYNEQFFGPGTRLTVL.

The table lists this clone with a few counts. J is TRBJ2-5 and V is TRBV2; D perhaps matches TRBD1 (5 bases). CDR1 and CDR2 from the germline V gene are SNHLY and FYNNEI. V lost 4 bases, J lost 3 bases, and 9 bases lay in between. CDR3 length: 13 residues. CDR3 sequence: CASSVGVEETQYF. Here the CDR3 DNA reads TGTGCCAGCAGTGTAGGGGTGGAAGAGACCCAGTACTTC.

This clone was found once. V gene TRBV28 combines with J gene TRBJ2-5, with D unresolved. Between the trimmed V and J ends, which lost 2 bases and 2 bases, there was a span of 0 bases. The CDR3 extends over 11 amino acids. The germline gives CDR1 MDHEN, CDR2 SYDVKM. Here the CDR3 reads CASSLQETQYF. The CDR3 DNA sequence: TGTGCCAGCAGTTTACAAGAGACCCAGTACTTC.

The genes are TRBV10-3 and TRBJ2-1; 10 bases are a match to TRBD2. This CDR3 spans 14 amino acids. Germline-derived CDR1 and CDR2 are ENHRY and SYGVKD. The trim removed 6 bases at V and 6 bases at J, leaving 5 bases unmatched. CDR3 region: CAIRSASGGNEQFF. As DNA, the CDR3 is TGTGCCATCAGAAGTGCTAGCGGGGGCAATGAGCAGTTCTTC.

The chain has TRBV2 and TRBJ1-5, with a weak D call TRBD1 (6 bases). The V gene lost 8 bases and the J gene lost 12 bases, with 17 bases spanning the gap. This CDR3 region has 12 residues. Germline V CDR1 and CDR2: SNHLY, FYNNEI. The CDR3 DNA sequence: TGTGCCAGCCTCGATCGGAGACAGGTCCAGCATTTT. As protein: CASLDRRQVQHF.

J is TRBJ2-1 and V is TRBV28; D may be TRBD1 (6 bases). Germline lookup yields CDR1 MDHEN and CDR2 SYDVKM. The V and J ends lost 7 bases and 3 bases respectively, with 10 bases between them. The CDR3 spans 13 residues. This chain's CDR3 is CASKGTFYNEQFF. The CDR3 DNA sequence: TGTGCCAGCAAAGGGACATTCTACAATGAGCAGTTCTTC.

This chain uses TRBV2 with TRBJ1-5, with a weak D call TRBD1 (6 bases). The V end was cut by 8 bases, the J end by 9 bases, with 23 bases between. The CDR3 spans 15 residues. CDR1 and CDR2 (germline): SNHLY, FYNNEI. In DNA, the CDR3 is TGTGCCAGCTCCCTCAGACCAGGGGCCAAGGGGCCCCAGCATTTT. Translated: CASSLRPGAKGPQHF.

The chain is built from TRBV10-3 and TRBJ1-1, with TRBD1 as a possible D gene (5 bases). Between the trimmed V and J ends, which lost 6 bases and 1 base, there was a span of 6 bases. CDR1 is ENHRY and CDR2 is SYGVKD in the germline V gene. The CDR3 runs to 12 residues. CDR3 DNA: TGTGCCATCAGGACAGCGAACACTGAAGCTTTCTTT. It specifies CAIRTANTEAFF.